One and the same sample provided the 7 T cell receptor beta chains below, sequenced in a study of T cells in women clearing cervical HPV infection. TCRdb keeps only in-frame clones here, not all; method: immunoSEQ multiplex PCR. The sample's table shows around 39,000 clones. Sequencing input: blood buffy coat. The receptor set was obtained from a woman between 18 and 70 years old with a cervical HPV16 infection that either progressed to CIN3+ or cleared (not recorded which).

Notes on this clone: The read finishes 3 residues shy of the CDR3 end, and the germline J gene is used to complete it. The chain carries TRBV19 and TRBJ2-7; weak D call: TRBD2 (6 bases). The CDR3 is 13 residues long. Trimming removed 7 bases from V and 4 bases from J, with 14 bases in between. Germline V gene lookup returns CDR1 LNHDA and CDR2 SQIVND (reference sequence). CDR3: CASTSNGGYEQYF. The CDR3 bases that were read are TGTGCCAGTACCTCCAATGGGGGGTACGAG.

Remarks on this clone: The DNA ends 3 residues before the CDR3 does, and the rest of the CDR3 is filled in from the germline J gene. The rearrangement joins TRBV3-1 (or the pseudogene TRBV3-2) to TRBJ2-5; 8 bases map to TRBD2. Germline loops: CDR1 LGHDT, CDR2 YNNKEL (reference sequence). This CDR3 is 14 amino acids long. V lost 4 bases and J lost 4; bases outside the gene matches: 5. CDR3 loop: CASSPLAGRETQYF. CDR3 bases read: TGTGCCAGCAGCCCTTTAGCGGGAAGAGAGACC.

The CDR3 loop is CASSSANYGQYF. The covered CDR3 bases are TGTGCCAGTAGCTCTGCTAACTATGGT. The chain joins TRBV19 to TRBJ2-4; D unresolved. From the germline J gene comes the end of the CDR3, since the read stops 3 residues before it. The CDR3 is 12 amino acids. Germline values: CDR1 LNHDA, CDR2 SQIVND (reference sequence).

Notes on this clone: The read ends 3 residues before the CDR3 terminus; that terminus is restored from the germline J gene. The chain carries TRBV28 and TRBJ2-1, with TRBD1 identical over 7 bases. In germline, CDR1 is MDHEN, CDR2 SYDVKM. J gave up 9 bases and V 2 bases, and 4 bases lay outside the gene matches. The CDR3 is made up of 13 amino acids. The DNA read from the CDR3 is TGTGCCAGCAGTTTAAATGACAGGGTTGAG. It yields the protein CASSLNDRVE. The entire CDR3 reads CASSLNDRVEQFF.

As to this clone: The read stops 3 residues short of the end of the CDR3; the missing end is completed from the germline J gene. This chain links TRBV19 with TRBJ2-3; 9 bases fit TRBD1. There are 14 residues in the CDR3. Germline V gene lookup returns CDR1 LNHDA and CDR2 SQIVND (reference sequence). CDR3 loop: CASSSDRGSETQYF. CDR3 bases read: TGTGCCAGTAGTTCGGACAGGGGCTCGGAGACG.

For this clone: The read ends 3 residues before the CDR3 terminus; that terminus is restored from the germline J gene. The rearrangement uses TRBV7-9 and TRBJ2-4; a weak D match, TRBD1 (6 bases). Germline CDR1 and CDR2: SEHNR and FQNEAQ (reference sequence). CDR3 size: 13 residues. The CDR3 loop is CASSPTGNYGQYF. CDR3 DNA (partial): TGTGCCAGCAGCCCGACAGGAAACTATGGT.

About this clone: The read ends 3 residues shy of where the CDR3 ends; the end is completed using the germline J gene. J is TRBJ2-2 and V is TRBV7-2; D is uncertain. This CDR3 comprises 12 residues. Trimming left V 5 bases short and J 5 bases short, with 6 bases between. Germline V gene data show CDR1 as SGHTA and CDR2 as FQGNSA. The part of the CDR3 DNA that was read is TGTGCCAGCAGCCGGTTGACCGGGGAG. This encodes CASSRLTGE. The entire CDR3 protein is CASSRLTGELFF.